A selection of T cell receptor beta chains follows, all from one sample in a study of blood T cell repertoires in COVID-19. Libraries were prepared by immunoSEQ multiplex PCR; TCRdb keeps only in-frame clonotypes and omits some of them. This repertoire shows about 320,000 clones, roughly 90% found once; its top ten account for about 6%. Sequencing was performed on peripheral blood. These receptors were collected from a man aged 18-30 years who had recovered from COVID-19. Both conserved end residues are part of each CDR3. The order of the fields is D gene, CDR3 length, J gene, V gene, CDR3 DNA, CDR3 protein. The D gene is left open where the match is weak.

d_call: TRBD1
cdr3_length: 14
j_call: TRBJ1-2
v_call: TRBV9
cdr3_nt: TGTGCCAGCAGCGACGCCCAGGGGGCGAGTGGCTACACCTTC
cdr3_aa: CASSDAQGASGYTF

d_call: TRBD1
cdr3_length: 14
j_call: TRBJ2-7
v_call: TRBV5-1
cdr3_nt: TGCGCCAGCAGCTTGGAGGGACAGAACTACGAGCAGTACTTC
cdr3_aa: CASSLEGQNYEQYF

d_call: TRBD1
cdr3_length: 18
j_call: TRBJ1-5
v_call: TRBV7-9
cdr3_nt: TGTGCCAGCAGCTTAGGGGGTCGGGACAGGGTTAGCAATCAGCCCCAGCATTTT
cdr3_aa: CASSLGGRDRVSNQPQHF

d_call: -
cdr3_length: 17
j_call: TRBJ1-1
v_call: TRBV7-6
cdr3_nt: TGTGCCAGCAGCTTAGTTACCTCGGACAAGCCGAACACTGAAGCTTTCTTT
cdr3_aa: CASSLVTSDKPNTEAFF

d_call: -
cdr3_length: 14
j_call: TRBJ1-2
v_call: TRBV25-1
cdr3_nt: TGTGCCAGCAGTGAAACGAGCCATAGCTATGGCTACACCTTC
cdr3_aa: CASSETSHSYGYTF

d_call: TRBD2
cdr3_length: 19
j_call: TRBJ2-3
v_call: TRBV7-9
cdr3_nt: TGTGCCAGCAGCTTAGGGTATGGAGCGGGAGGACTCGTTACAGATACGCAGTATTTT
cdr3_aa: CASSLGYGAGGLVTDTQYF

d_call: -
cdr3_length: 16
j_call: TRBJ2-2
v_call: TRBV19
cdr3_nt: TGTGCCAGTAGTATACGAGCTTCCTTCGGGTCCGGGGAGCTGTTTTTT
cdr3_aa: CASSIRASFGSGELFF

d_call: -
cdr3_length: 15
j_call: TRBJ1-4
v_call: TRBV4-3
cdr3_nt: TGCGCCAGCAGCCGTACAGGCCCCCCTAATGAAAAACTGTTTTTT
cdr3_aa: CASSRTGPPNEKLFF

d_call: TRBD2
cdr3_length: 18
j_call: TRBJ2-2
v_call: TRBV9
cdr3_nt: TGTGCCAGCAGCGTGGGACTAGCGGGGGGCCGGAACACCGGGGAGCTGTTTTTT
cdr3_aa: CASSVGLAGGRNTGELFF

d_call: TRBD2
cdr3_length: 15
j_call: TRBJ2-7
v_call: TRBV18
cdr3_nt: TGTGCCAGCTCACCAGGAGCGGGGGAGCTGGGCGAGCAGTACTTC
cdr3_aa: CASSPGAGELGEQYF

d_call: TRBD2
cdr3_length: 13
j_call: TRBJ2-1
v_call: TRBV2
cdr3_nt: TGTGCCACCGGGAGGCCCTCCTACAATGAGCAGTTCTTC
cdr3_aa: CATGRPSYNEQFF

d_call: -
cdr3_length: 13
j_call: TRBJ1-5
v_call: TRBV19
cdr3_nt: TGTGCCAGTAGTGGATCAGGGTCCCAGCCCCAGCATTTT
cdr3_aa: CASSGSGSQPQHF

d_call: -
cdr3_length: 13
j_call: TRBJ2-1
v_call: TRBV13
cdr3_nt: TGTGCCAGCAGCCCCCGGGGGGCCAATGAGCAGTTCTTC
cdr3_aa: CASSPRGANEQFF

d_call: TRBD1
cdr3_length: 14
j_call: TRBJ2-3
v_call: TRBV5-8
cdr3_nt: TGTGCCAGCAGCCCCCGACAGGGTACAGATACGCAGTATTTT
cdr3_aa: CASSPRQGTDTQYF

d_call: -
cdr3_length: 16
j_call: TRBJ2-1
v_call: TRBV3-1/TRBV3-2
cdr3_nt: TGTGCCAGCAGCCAAGATCTCAGGGGGGCGTTTAATGAGCAGTTCTTC
cdr3_aa: CASSQDLRGAFNEQFF

d_call: -
cdr3_length: 14
j_call: TRBJ2-1
v_call: TRBV7-2
cdr3_nt: TGTGCCAGCAGCTCTGTTGGAGGGTACAATGAGCAGTTCTTC
cdr3_aa: CASSSVGGYNEQFF

d_call: -
cdr3_length: 12
j_call: TRBJ2-7
v_call: TRBV5-4
cdr3_nt: TGTGCCAGCGCCTCCCTAGCTGGCGAGCAGTACTTC
cdr3_aa: CASASLAGEQYF

d_call: TRBD1
cdr3_length: 15
j_call: TRBJ2-5
v_call: TRBV6-5
cdr3_nt: TGTGCCAGCAGTAGGGACAGGGGAGTCTGGGAGACCCAGTACTTC
cdr3_aa: CASSRDRGVWETQYF

d_call: -
cdr3_length: 15
j_call: TRBJ2-1
v_call: TRBV27
cdr3_nt: TGTGCCAGCAGTTTAAGACAGGTCCCTTACAATGAGCAGTTCTTC
cdr3_aa: CASSLRQVPYNEQFF

d_call: -
cdr3_length: 14
j_call: TRBJ1-3
v_call: TRBV7-9
cdr3_nt: TGTGCCAGCAGCGGAGGGACTGATGGAAACACCATATATTTT
cdr3_aa: CASSGGTDGNTIYF

d_call: TRBD1
cdr3_length: 13
j_call: TRBJ2-1
v_call: TRBV13
cdr3_nt: TGTGCCAGCAGTTCTACAGGGGAGAATGAGCAGTTCTTC
cdr3_aa: CASSSTGENEQFF

d_call: TRBD2
cdr3_length: 17
j_call: TRBJ2-2
v_call: TRBV5-1
cdr3_nt: TGCGCCAGCAGCTTGGGATCTAGCGGAGCGAACACCGGGGAGCTGTTTTTT
cdr3_aa: CASSLGSSGANTGELFF